These 10 T cell receptor beta chains came from one sample sequenced in a study of blood T cell repertoires in COVID-19. Here immunoSEQ multiplex PCR was the method, and the copy in TCRdb shows in-frame clones only, minus some. The sample carries 120,000 to 150,000 clones, more than 80% recorded once. The sequenced sample consisted of peripheral blood. These receptor sequences come from a human donor in a cohort sampled during active COVID-19.

This clone was picked up one time. The J gene is TRBJ1-1, the V gene TRBV6-5; 8 bases map to TRBD1. The CDR3 is made up of 14 amino acids. Trimming removed 4 bases from V and 0 bases from J; junction bases left unmatched: 1. CDR1 is MNHEY and CDR2 is SVGAGI in the germline V gene. CDR3 sequence: CASSSQGVNTEAFF. The CDR3 DNA reads TGTGCCAGCAGTTCACAGGGGGTGAACACTGAAGCTTTCTTT.

The chain has TRBV7-3 and TRBJ2-1; tentatively, D is TRBD2 (6 bases). The germline V gene has CDR1 SGHTA and CDR2 FQGTGA. Trimming cost V 4 bases and J 2 bases, with 12 bases left between them. The CDR3 extends over 15 amino acids. In DNA, the CDR3 is TGTGCCAGCAGCTCAGGACTAAACACCTACAATGAGCAGTTCTTC. Residues: CASSSGLNTYNEQFF.

V gene TRBV4-2 combines with J gene TRBJ1-1; D may be TRBD1 (5 bases). The CDR3 runs to 15 residues. Germline V gives CDR1 LGHNA, CDR2 YNFKEQ. The V end lost 4 bases, the J end lost 3 bases, and 15 bases lay between the germline ends. In DNA, the CDR3 is TGTGCCAGCAGCCCTTCCGGGGGACTAGACACTGAAGCTTTCTTT. Amino acid sequence: CASSPSGGLDTEAFF.

The J gene is TRBJ2-1, the V gene TRBV28, with 7 bases aligning to TRBD1. The CDR3 covers 16 residues. Trimming cost V 4 bases and J 0 bases; bases outside gene matches: 6. The germline gives CDR1 MDHEN, CDR2 SYDVKM. The CDR3 sequence is CASSYQGDSSYNEQFF. In DNA form, the CDR3 reads TGTGCCAGCAGTTACCAGGGGGATTCCTCCTACAATGAGCAGTTCTTC.

The chain links TRBV28 to TRBJ2-1; 9 positions match TRBD2. The germline CDR1 and CDR2 sequences are MDHEN and SYDVKM. The CDR3 has 15 amino acids. The V gene end was trimmed by 3 bases and the J gene end by 4 bases; junction bases not matched to a gene: 4. CDR3 in amino acids: CASSLAGGKYNEQFF. The CDR3 DNA follows: TGTGCCAGCAGTTTGGCGGGAGGGAAGTACAATGAGCAGTTCTTC. Together with reference TRBV28 and TRBJ2-1, the CDR3 gives the full variable domain: DVKVTQSSRYLVKRTGEKVFLECVQDMDHENMFWYRQDPGLGLRLIYFSYDVKMKEKGDIPEGYSVSREKKERFSLILESASTNQTSMYLCASSLAGGKYNEQFFGPGTRLTVL.

V is TRBV12-3 or TRBV12-4 and J is TRBJ1-2; TRBD1 is a possible D gene (5 bases). Trimming removed 4 bases at V and 8 bases at J, with 14 bases between. CDR3 length: 13 residues. The CDR3 DNA sequence: TGTGCCAGCAGTTCGGCAGGGATAGGCGGCTACACCTTC. As protein: CASSSAGIGGYTF.

The chain combines TRBV19 with TRBJ1-4, with D possibly matching TRBD1 (5 bases). The germline gives CDR1 LNHDA, CDR2 SQIVND (reference sequence). The V gene lost 3 bases and the J gene lost 0 bases, with 8 bases spanning the gap. This CDR3 region has 15 residues. CDR3 in DNA: TGTGCCAGTAGTATCGACAGTGCAACTAATGAAAAACTGTTTTTT. It translates to CASSIDSATNEKLFF. Looking up the rest from reference TRBV19 and TRBJ1-4 gives the full variable domain: DGGITQSPKYLFRKEGQNVTLSCEQNLNHDAMYWYRQDPGQGLRLIYYSQIVNDFQKGDIAEGYSVSREKKESFPLTVTSAQKNPTAFYLCASSIDSATNEKLFFGSGTQLSVL.

The chain joins TRBV3-1 (or the pseudogene TRBV3-2) to TRBJ1-4; D possibly corresponds to TRBD1 (5 bases). Germline CDR1 is LGHDT and CDR2 is YNNKEL (reference sequence). Trimming removed 1 base from V and 1 base from J, with 7 bases in between. The CDR3 sequence is 15 residues long. CDR3 DNA sequence: TGTGCCAGCAGCCAAGCGGGGGGAACTAATGAAAAACTGTTTTTT. Protein: CASSQAGGTNEKLFF.

The J gene is TRBJ2-2, the V gene TRBV5-1; D possibly corresponds to TRBD2 (5 bases). The ends were cut back, 0 bases at V and 1 base at J, with 7 bases in the middle. The CDR3 is 15 residues long. CDR1 SGHRS and CDR2 YFSETQ come from the germline V gene. The CDR3 reads CASSLGGENTGELFF. As DNA, the CDR3 is TGCGCCAGCAGCTTGGGGGGAGAGAACACCGGGGAGCTGTTTTTT.

About this clone: The sample carries other DNA sequences with the same CDR3. The rearrangement links TRBV29-1 to TRBJ1-4; 7 nucleotides agree with TRBD1. The CDR3 spans 12 residues. V gave up 6 bases and J gave up 8 bases; unmatched junction bases: 6. Looked up from germline, CDR1 is SQVTM and CDR2 is ANQGSEA. Here the CDR3 reads CSVQGLGEKLFF. The CDR3 DNA is TGCAGCGTACAGGGGTTGGGAGAAAAACTGTTTTTT.